The 22 T cell receptor beta chains in this list originate from one sample, sequenced in a study of OX40 agonist ivuxolimab in advanced cancers. The library was built by means of the immunoSEQ multiplex PCR assay. TCRdb carries this immuneACCESS record with in-frame sequences only. Its versions omit some clonotypes, under half of them owing to an unresolved V gene in the studies checked, with the rest unexplained. The table for this sample lists about 63,000 clones; roughly nine tenths of them were counted only once. The ten largest account for about 4% of the sample. The source material was CD4+ or CD8+ T cells sorted from blood, sampled in a trial of the OX40 agonist ivuxolimab. The receptor source for this set is an adult with an advanced solid tumor such as melanoma, head and neck, liver or kidney cancer.

This clone was observed once. The chain couples TRBV29-1 to TRBJ1-1; D remains unclear. The CDR3 length is 14 residues. V shed 5 bases and J shed 0 bases, with 13 bases lying between them. CDR1 SQVTM and CDR2 ANQGSEA come from the germline V gene. Written as DNA, the CDR3 is TGCAGCGTTCAAAGAGTGAACTTGAACACTGAAGCTTTCTTT. Encoded protein: CSVQRVNLNTEAFF.

The chain carries TRBV19 and TRBJ1-1, with D possibly being TRBD1 (6 bases). The germline CDR1 and CDR2 sequences are LNHDA and SQIVND (reference sequence). Trimming shortened V by 6 bases and J by 0 bases, and 8 bases separated the two germline ends. There are 13 residues in the CDR3. CDR3 in amino acids: CASSRGMNTEAFF. The CDR3 DNA reads TGTGCCAGTAGCAGGGGTATGAACACTGAAGCTTTCTTT.

This chain links TRBV2 with TRBJ2-7, with no clear D. CDR1 SNHLY and CDR2 FYNNEI come from the germline V gene. Trimming shortened V by 1 base and J by 1 base, and 8 bases separated the two germline ends. This CDR3 region has 14 residues. The CDR3 here is CASSEGLISYEQYF. As DNA, the CDR3 is TGTGCCAGCAGTGAAGGTCTTATTTCCTACGAGCAGTACTTC.

For the CDR3, the DNA is TGTGCCAGCAGCTTACCTCAAGCGGGAGTGGGGAAAGAGACCCAGTACTTC. The encoded protein is CASSLPQAGVGKETQYF. J is TRBJ2-5 and V is TRBV7-9; 8 bases map to TRBD2. V was clipped by 2 bases and J by 3 bases; unmatched bases: 11. From germline, CDR1 is SEHNR and CDR2 FQNEAQ (reference sequence). The CDR3 is 17 residues long.

The chain is built from TRBV7-3 and TRBJ2-1, with 11 bases matching TRBD2. With 6 bases clipped from V and 12 bases from J, the junction kept 13 bases outside the gene matches. This CDR3 is 15 amino acids long. Germline V gene data show CDR1 as SGHTA and CDR2 as FQGTGA. CDR3 sequence (DNA): TGTGCCAGCAGTTACGGGACTAGCGGAGCTAGCGGGCAGTTCTTC. Its translation: CASSYGTSGASGQFF.

The gene calls are TRBV10-2 and TRBJ1-3; tentative D call: TRBD1 (6 bases). Trimming removed 3 bases at V and 0 bases at J, with 15 bases between. Germline lookup yields CDR1 WSHSY and CDR2 SAAADI. This CDR3 is 17 amino acids long. CDR3 residues: CASSDPRTDNSGNTIYF. CDR3 DNA sequence: TGCGCCAGCAGTGACCCAAGGACAGATAACTCTGGAAACACCATATATTTT.

V is TRBV13 and J is TRBJ2-5; 10 nucleotides agree with TRBD2. The V gene's germline CDR1 is PRHDT and CDR2 FYEKMQ (reference sequence). The CDR3 consists of 19 residues. V lost 4 bases, J lost 5 bases, and 19 bases stayed unmatched. CDR3 DNA sequence: TGTGCCAGCAGCTCTAAACGGACTAGCGGAGGGGTTTGGGCGGAGACCCAGTACTTC. Translated, it gives CASSSKRTSGGVWAETQYF.

The rearrangement uses TRBV6-5 and TRBJ2-2; 7 bases map to TRBD1. The CDR3 has 15 amino acids. The J segment lost 0 bases and the V segment lost 6 bases, leaving 4 bases of the junction unmatched. The germline gives CDR1 MNHEY, CDR2 SVGAGI. This CDR3 is CASSRDRPNTGELFF. DNA of the CDR3: TGTGCCAGCAGCCGGGACAGACCGAACACCGGGGAGCTGTTTTTT.

The J gene is TRBJ2-7, the V gene TRBV7-9, with D maybe TRBD2 (6 bases). CDR3 length: 16 amino acids. CDR1 is SEHNR, CDR2 FQNEAQ, per germline (reference sequence). V lost 1 base and J lost 4, with 17 bases in between. CDR3 DNA sequence: TGTGCCAGCAGCTTAGTGGCGGGACCCCAGGCGTACGAGCAGTACTTC. It specifies CASSLVAGPQAYEQYF.

The chain combines TRBV29-1 with TRBJ1-2, with 7 bases aligning to TRBD1. Germline loops: CDR1 SQVTM, CDR2 ANQGSEA. The CDR3 runs 14 residues. V gave up 7 bases and J gave up 6 bases; unmatched junction bases: 14. The CDR3 DNA reads as TGCAGCGGGGTGGGAGGGGGCGAAAAGGATGGCTACACCTTC. Its translation is CSGVGGGEKDGYTF. The variable domain in full, with the rest retrieved from reference TRBV29-1 and TRBJ1-2, is SAVISQKPSRDICQRGTSLTIQCQVDSQVTMMFWYRQQPGQSLTLIATANQGSEATYESGFVIDKFPISRPNLTFSTLTVSNMSPEDSSIYLCSGVGGGEKDGYTFGSGTRLTVV.

The chain has TRBV7-3 and TRBJ2-1, with 13 nucleotides matching TRBD2. From germline, CDR1 is SGHTA and CDR2 FQGTGA. CDR3 length: 16 amino acids. J was trimmed by 8 bases and V by 5 bases; bases with no gene match: 9. The CDR3 region is CASSIGLAGVKDEQFF. In nucleotides, the CDR3 is TGTGCCAGCAGCATCGGACTAGCGGGAGTGAAGGATGAGCAGTTCTTC.

This clone was seen a single time. This chain links TRBV27 with TRBJ2-7, with 8 bases matching TRBD1. The CDR3 consists of 12 residues. Germline V gene sequence: CDR1 MNHEY, CDR2 SMNVEV (reference sequence). V trimming: 4 bases; J trimming: 6 bases; junction bases outside the gene matches: 2. Here the CDR3 reads CASSYTGGEQYF. The CDR3 DNA reads TGTGCCAGCAGTTATACAGGGGGCGAGCAGTACTTC.

The V call is TRBV7-9, the J call TRBJ2-3; D perhaps matches TRBD2 (7 bases). CDR3 length equals 15 residues. Per germline, CDR1 SEHNR and CDR2 FQNEAQ (reference sequence). The V and J ends lost 1 base and 4 bases respectively, with 12 bases between them. The CDR3 region is CASSLVGGAADTQYF. The CDR3 DNA follows: TGTGCCAGCAGCTTAGTAGGGGGGGCAGCAGATACGCAGTATTTT. Full variable domain (outside the CDR3, taken from reference TRBV7-9 and TRBJ2-3): DTGVSQNPRHKITKRGQNVTFRCDPISEHNRLYWYRQTLGQGPEFLTYFQNEAQLEKSRLLSDRFSAERPKGSFSTLEIQRTEQGDSAMYLCASSLVGGAADTQYFGPGTRLTVL.

As regards this clone: Sequence at one end of the junction differs from germline and may be a read error. J is TRBJ2-2 and V is TRBV2, with D possibly being TRBD1 (5 bases). In germline, CDR1 is SNHLY, CDR2 FYNNEI. The CDR3 totals 14 residues. The CDR3 region is CATSSTENTGELFF. The CDR3 DNA reads as TGTGCCACCAGTTCGACAGAGAACACCGGGGAGCTGTTTTTT.

The chain recombines TRBV18 with TRBJ1-3; tentative D call: TRBD1 (6 bases). Germline V gene lookup returns CDR1 KGHSH and CDR2 LQKENI. The CDR3 is made up of 16 amino acids. The V end was cut by 1 base, the J end by 6 bases, with 16 bases between. The CDR3: CASSPQILQGENTIYF. The CDR3 DNA reads TGTGCCAGCTCACCACAGATCTTACAGGGAGAAAACACCATATATTTT. Supplemented by reference TRBV18 and TRBJ1-3, the full variable domain reads NAGVMQNPRHLVRRRGQEARLRCSPMKGHSHVYWYRQLPEEGLKFMVYLQKENIIDESGMPKERFSAEFPKEGPSILRIQQVVRGDSAAYFCASSPQILQGENTIYFGEGSWLTVV.

The V gene is TRBV6-1, the J gene TRBJ2-3, with 9 bases identical to TRBD2. CDR1 and CDR2 (germline): MNHNS, SASEGT. This CDR3 is built from 18 residues. The V and J ends lost 2 bases and 2 bases, in that order; junction bases with no gene match: 11. The CDR3 DNA reads TGTGCCAGCAGTGAATACAGCGGGGGGACCCCTTACACAGATACGCAGTATTTT. This translates into CASSEYSGGTPYTDTQYF.

The CDR3 sequence is CASSPHPGLANYEQYF. CDR3 nucleotides: TGTGCCAGTAGTCCCCATCCGGGACTAGCGAACTACGAGCAGTACTTC. The chain has TRBV19 and TRBJ2-7, with 10 bases identical to TRBD2. Germline lookup yields CDR1 LNHDA and CDR2 SQIVND (reference sequence). Trimming removed 5 bases from V and 3 bases from J; junction bases left unmatched: 10. The CDR3 spans 16 residues.

V is TRBV19 and J is TRBJ1-5; 9 bases map to TRBD1. Trimming cost V 10 bases and J 4 bases; bases outside gene matches: 8. CDR3 size: 14 residues. CDR1 is LNHDA, CDR2 SQIVND, per germline (reference sequence). CDR3 sequence (DNA): TGTGCCACAAAAGGGACAGGGCGAAATCAGCCCCAGCATTTT. This codes for CATKGTGRNQPQHF.

This clone was seen a single time. J is TRBJ2-7 and V is TRBV4-3; no firm D call. The CDR3 sequence is 14 residues long. Trimming left V 4 bases short and J 1 base short, with 11 bases between. CDR1 and CDR2 from the germline V gene are LGHNA and YSLEER. As DNA, the CDR3 is TGCGCCAGCAGCCCACACGACGGTTCCTACGAGCAGTACTTC. Translating gives CASSPHDGSYEQYF.

CDR3 coding DNA: TGTGCCAGCAGCCCGGGACAGGGTATTGAAGCTTTCTTT. Protein product: CASSPGQGIEAFF. The J gene is TRBJ1-1, the V gene TRBV11-1, with 9 bases aligning to TRBD1. Losses at the gene ends were 5 bases for V and 7 bases for J; bases not matched to a gene: 5. The CDR3 extends over 13 amino acids. Germline lookup yields CDR1 SGHAT and CDR2 FQDESV (reference sequence). The variable domain in full, with the rest retrieved from reference TRBV11-1 and TRBJ1-1, is EAEVAQSPRYKITEKSQAVAFWCDPISGHATLYWYRQILGQGPELLVQFQDESVVDDSQLPKDRFSAERLKGVDSTLKIQPAELGDSAMYLCASSPGQGIEAFFGQGTRLTVV.

V gene TRBV9 combines with J gene TRBJ1-1; 8 bases align to TRBD1. The CDR3 sequence is 17 residues long. The J segment lost 5 bases and the V segment lost 4 bases, leaving 16 bases of the junction unmatched. CDR1 is SGDLS, CDR2 YYNGEE, per germline. CDR3 nucleotides: TGTGCCAGCAGCTACTCACCTACTGGACAGGGCCCAACTGAAGCTTTCTTT. The encoded protein is CASSYSPTGQGPTEAFF.

This rearrangement joins TRBV28 to TRBJ2-1; TRBD1 aligns across 10 bases. The CDR3 is 16 residues long. In germline, CDR1 is MDHEN, CDR2 SYDVKM. J gave up 5 bases and V 3 bases, and 7 bases lay outside the gene matches. The CDR3 protein is CASSFYDRGQDNEQFF. CDR3 bases: TGTGCCAGCAGTTTCTATGACAGGGGGCAGGACAATGAGCAGTTCTTC.